The next 22 T cell receptor beta chains were all read from a single sample in a study of shared clonotypes between healthy human individuals. This table comes from immunoSEQ multiplex PCR, and its TCRdb copy is limited to in-frame clones, with some not included. The sample has over a million clones; approximately 70% are singletons. The sample taken for sequencing was memory CD4+ T cells sorted from blood. Subset reported: CD45RA-negative fraction. All receptors derive from a man aged 18 to 35 in good health.

This clone showed up just once. CDR3: CASSSVGDEQFF. Written as DNA, the CDR3 is TGTGCCAGCAGTTCCGTCGGGGATGAGCAGTTCTTC. V is TRBV6-5 and J is TRBJ2-1; tentatively, D is TRBD2 (5 bases). The CDR3 spans 12 residues. Germline CDR1 is MNHEY and CDR2 is SVGAGI. The V gene lost 4 bases and the J gene lost 8 bases, with 9 bases spanning the gap.

There are a few counts of this clone. V and J are TRBV2 and TRBJ2-1; D call uncertain. The CDR3 is 15 amino acids. Trimming took off 3 bases at V and 1 base at J, with 10 bases between the two ends. Germline V CDR1 and CDR2: SNHLY, FYNNEI. The CDR3 nucleotides are TGTGCCAGCAGTGAGACTCCGGCTTCCTACAATGAGCAGTTCTTC. Translating gives CASSETPASYNEQFF.

This chain joins TRBV5-3 and TRBJ1-2; a possible D gene is TRBD1 (6 bases). TRBV5-3 is treated as an ORF (open reading frame) with a function not yet certain. This CDR3 is built from 15 residues. Trimming removed 3 bases from V and 8 bases from J, with 20 bases in between. The CDR3 region has the DNA TGTGCCAGAAGCTCACAGGGCATGGAATTAAGAGGCTACACCTTC. Encoded protein: CARSSQGMELRGYTF.

The V and J genes are TRBV28 and TRBJ1-4; possible D gene TRBD1, 6 bases. The germline gives CDR1 MDHEN, CDR2 SYDVKM. This CDR3 comprises 14 residues. Trimming left V 5 bases short and J 6 bases short, with 13 bases between. CDR3 nucleotide sequence: TGTGCCAGCAGTCCTACAGGGTTAGATGAAAAACTGTTTTTT. Encoded protein: CASSPTGLDEKLFF.

This clone appeared many times. J is TRBJ1-1 and V is TRBV11-2; D perhaps matches TRBD1 (5 bases). Germline V lookup: CDR1 SGHAT, CDR2 FQNNGV. This CDR3 spans 14 amino acids. V lost 0 bases, J lost 10 bases, and 15 bases lay in between. The CDR3 spells CASSLDRSRDGAFF. CDR3 in DNA: TGTGCCAGCAGCTTAGATCGTTCAAGGGACGGAGCTTTCTTT. The variable domain in full, completed from reference TRBV11-2 and TRBJ1-1, reads EAGVAQSPRYKIIEKRQSVAFWCNPISGHATLYWYQQILGQGPKLLIQFQNNGVVDDSQLPKDRFSAERLKGVDSTLKIQPAKLEDSAVYLCASSLDRSRDGAFFGQGTRLTVV.

This rearrangement joins TRBV6-1 to TRBJ1-5; 7 bases are shared with TRBD1. V shed 2 bases, J shed 5 bases, and the junction held 6 bases outside the gene matches. Germline CDR1 is MNHNS and CDR2 is SASEGT. CDR3 length equals 15 residues. The CDR3 spells CASSELLGQYQPQHF. The CDR3 DNA is TGTGCCAGCAGTGAACTTCTGGGACAGTATCAGCCCCAGCATTTT.

The V and J genes are TRBV5-4 and TRBJ1-1; maybe TRBD1 (5 bases). In germline, CDR1 is SGHNT, CDR2 YYREEE (reference sequence). V lost 1 base, J lost 5 bases, and 12 bases lay in between. The CDR3 totals 14 residues. CDR3 amino acids: CASSLTGSRTEAFF. DNA for the CDR3: TGTGCCAGCAGCTTGACAGGATCACGAACTGAAGCTTTCTTT.

The chain joins TRBV7-9 to TRBJ1-2; 10 bases are a match to TRBD1. Losses at the gene ends were 5 bases for V and 4 bases for J; bases not matched to a gene: 7. Germline V gene lookup returns CDR1 SEHNR and CDR2 FQNEAQ (reference sequence). The CDR3 is 15 residues long. The CDR3 DNA reads TGTGCCAGCAGCCGAGACAGGGGGCACAGCTATGGCTACACCTTC. It yields the protein CASSRDRGHSYGYTF.

This clone was picked up a small number of times. The V and J genes are TRBV30 and TRBJ1-1; D unclear. CDR3 length equals 12 residues. CDR1 and CDR2 from the germline V gene are GTSNPN and SVGIG (reference sequence). Trimming took 3 bases from V and 1 from J, leaving 6 bases between them. As DNA, the CDR3 is TGTGCCTGGAGCTTCAGGAACACTGAAGCTTTCTTT. As protein: CAWSFRNTEAFF. Combining the CDR3 with reference TRBV30 and TRBJ1-1 gives the whole variable domain SQTIHQWPATLVQPVGSPLSLECTVEGTSNPNLYWYRQAAGRGLQLLFYSVGIGQISSEVPQNLSASRPQDRQFILSSKKLLLSDSGFYLCAWSFRNTEAFFGQGTRLTVV.

The chain uses TRBV28 and TRBJ1-2; D is perhaps TRBD1 (5 bases). This CDR3 has 13 residues. Germline CDR1 is MDHEN and CDR2 is SYDVKM. The V and J ends lost 2 bases and 8 bases respectively, with 12 bases between them. The chain's CDR3 is CASSLGAARGYTF. The CDR3 DNA reads TGTGCCAGCAGTTTAGGGGCAGCCAGGGGCTACACCTTC.

This chain links TRBV5-1 with TRBJ2-1; 8 bases are shared with TRBD2. CDR1 is SGHRS and CDR2 is YFSETQ in the germline V gene. This CDR3 contains 15 residues. V dropped 3 bases and J dropped 1; count of bases not matched to a gene: 3. The CDR3 nucleotides are TGCGCCAGCAGCTCCGAGCGGGGGTCCTACAATGAGCAGTTCTTC. It encodes CASSSERGSYNEQFF.

This chain connects TRBV27 to TRBJ2-3; 9 bases map to TRBD2. With 5 bases clipped from V and 3 bases from J, the junction kept 6 bases outside the gene matches. This CDR3 is built from 15 residues. From germline, CDR1 is MNHEY and CDR2 SMNVEV (reference sequence). The CDR3 nucleotides are TGTGCCAGCAGTCGTAGCGGGAGCGGTACAGATACGCAGTATTTT. It encodes CASSRSGSGTDTQYF.

The J gene is TRBJ1-4, the V gene TRBV7-9; 8 bases are a match to TRBD1. V was pared by 1 base and J by 5 bases, with 9 bases of the junction left unmatched. This CDR3 comprises 17 residues. The germline CDR1 and CDR2 sequences are SEHNR and FQNEAQ (reference sequence). CDR3 sequence (DNA): TGTGCCAGCAGCTTAGAACGGACAGGGCTGATAAATGAAAAACTGTTTTTT. This encodes CASSLERTGLINEKLFF.

As for this clone: A much bigger clone sits one base away, suggesting this may be a read error. This same CDR3 is encoded by further DNA sequences in the sample. The V call is TRBV11-1, the J call TRBJ2-3, with no clear D. Trimming left V 3 bases short and J 1 base short, with 2 bases between. CDR3 length: 12 amino acids. The germline CDR1 and CDR2 sequences are SGHAT and FQDESV (reference sequence). This chain's CDR3 is CASSLGTDTQYF. CDR3 sequence (DNA): TGTGCCAGCAGCTTGGGCACAGATACGCAGTATTTT.

This chain connects TRBV29-1 to TRBJ2-7; D possibly corresponds to TRBD2 (6 bases). The V gene's germline CDR1 is SQVTM and CDR2 ANQGSEA. The CDR3 is made up of 13 amino acids. The V end lost 2 bases, the J end lost 2 bases, and 10 bases lay between the germline ends. The CDR3 loop is CSVELRGAYEQYF. DNA for the CDR3: TGCAGCGTTGAACTGCGGGGCGCCTACGAGCAGTACTTC.

The J gene is TRBJ2-1, the V gene TRBV9; possibly TRBD2 for D (6 bases). The CDR3 is made up of 17 amino acids. Germline CDR1 and CDR2: SGDLS and YYNGEE. The V end lost 0 bases, the J end lost 5 bases, and 18 bases lay between the germline ends. The DNA of the CDR3 is TGTGCCAGCAGCGTAGCCGGAACTAGGAGGGATCACAATGAGCAGTTCTTC. Its translation: CASSVAGTRRDHNEQFF.

On this clone: A read error may produce the germline difference seen at one junction end. Other DNA sequences in this sample translate to the same CDR3. The genes are TRBV30 and TRBJ1-1; TRBD1 might be the D (5 bases). The CDR3 has 13 residues. CDR1 and CDR2 (germline): GTSNPN, SVGIG (reference sequence). In DNA form, the CDR3 reads TGTGCCTGGAGTCAGGGAGGGAACACTGAAGCTTTTTTT. It translates to CAWSQGGNTEAFF.

V and J are TRBV7-8 and TRBJ2-4; 8 nucleotides align to TRBD1. J lost 3 bases, V lost 4 bases, and 8 bases had no gene match. The CDR3 consists of 16 residues. Germline lookup yields CDR1 SGHVS and CDR2 FQNEAQ. CDR3 DNA sequence: TGTGCCAGCAGCTCACAACCGGGACAGGTCAAAAACATTCAGTACTTC. This encodes CASSSQPGQVKNIQYF.

The gene calls are TRBV5-1 and TRBJ2-1; 7 bases agree with TRBD2. Germline V lookup: CDR1 SGHRS, CDR2 YFSETQ. J was trimmed by 2 bases and V by 0 bases; bases with no gene match: 5. The CDR3 is 16 amino acids. CDR3 DNA sequence: TGCGCCAGCAGCTTGGAATCTAGCGGAACCTACAATGAGCAGTTCTTC. Translating it yields CASSLESSGTYNEQFF.

The table lists this clone with a few counts. In DNA form, the CDR3 reads TGTGCCACCAGCAGGGACGTCCTGGTGGGCAATGAGCAGTTCTTC. This encodes CATSRDVLVGNEQFF. The genes are TRBV15 and TRBJ2-1, with unresolved D. V was clipped by 3 bases and J by 6 bases, with 15 bases between them. CDR3 size: 15 residues. Germline CDR1 LNHNV, CDR2 YYDKDF (reference sequence).

The genes are TRBV27 and TRBJ1-3, with a possible D match to TRBD1 (6 bases). The CDR3 is made up of 14 amino acids. With 8 bases removed from V and 0 bases from J, the gap between germline ends came to 11 bases. The germline CDR1 and CDR2 sequences are MNHEY and SMNVEV (reference sequence). As DNA, the CDR3 is TGTGCCAGCCCCGGACAGATCTCTGGAAACACCATATATTTT. This codes for CASPGQISGNTIYF.

This clone was observed a few times. This CDR3 is CASSPPTRVNEKLFF. The DNA of the CDR3 is TGTGCCAGCTCACCACCGACGAGGGTGAATGAAAAACTGTTTTTT. This rearrangement joins TRBV18 to TRBJ1-4; D not certain. Germline values: CDR1 KGHSH, CDR2 LQKENI. With 0 bases removed from V and 5 bases from J, the gap between germline ends came to 10 bases. CDR3 size: 15 residues.